This TCR beta chain stems from a study of blood T cell repertoires in COVID-19. Sequencing was performed with immunoSEQ multiplex PCR; in TCRdb, only in-frame clones are kept and a portion is missing. The profile shows around 300,000 clones, about 90% of them singletons. The CDR3 contains 15 residues. Per the germline V gene, CDR1 is MDHEN and CDR2 is SYDVKM. V lost 6 bases, J lost 2 bases, and 9 bases stayed unmatched. Sample: PBMCs or T cells enriched from blood (not recorded which). This clonotype was sampled from a woman younger than 35 with acute COVID-19. This rearrangement joins TRBV28 to TRBJ1-2; 7 nucleotides agree with TRBD1. The CDR3 loop reads CASRKPDRRNYGYTF. CDR3 bases: TGTGCCAGCAGAAAACCGGACAGGCGGAACTATGGCTACACCTTC.